The rows below give T cell receptor beta chains drawn from one sample of a study of vaccination and CD4 T cells after COVID-19. These receptors have no known antigen. One entry per CDR3 protein, called by TCRdb with MiXCR from the PCR reads. The data contain about 12,000 distinct CDR3 sequences, less than 80% of them singletons. Input material: CD4+ T cells from blood, cultured in vitro. The receptors shown here come from a human donor who had recovered from COVID-19. The CDR3 runs from the conserved cysteine through the conserved F or W. A D gene is named only where the DNA matches it firmly. The listing skips clone size in some rows; elsewhere it reads once, few, many or a size class.

j_call,d_call,cdr3_length,clone_size,v_call,cdr3_aa,cdr3_nt
TRBJ2-2,-,16,once,TRBV5-1,CASSLALRQNTGELFF,TGCGCCAGCAGCTTGGCCTTGCGTCAGAACACCGGGGAGCTGTTTTTT
TRBJ2-3,TRBD2,14,-,TRBV20-1,CSATSSGRPDTQYF,TGCAGTGCTACTTCTAGCGGGAGACCAGATACGCAGTATTTT
TRBJ2-7,TRBD2,16,-,TRBV28,CASSRGLAEFSYEQYF,TGTGCCAGCAGCCGAGGACTAGCGGAATTCTCCTACGAGCAGTACTTC
TRBJ1-5,TRBD1,15,-,TRBV19,CASSGFQGVDQPQHF,TGTGCCAGTAGTGGGTTCCAGGGGGTCGATCAGCCCCAGCATTTT
TRBJ2-3,TRBD2,14,few,TRBV6-1,CASRNGGAVDTQYF,TGTGCCAGCAGAAACGGGGGGGCAGTAGATACGCAGTATTTT
TRBJ1-1,-,14,once,TRBV20-1,CSANRNDRNTEAFF,TGCAGTGCTAATCGAAACGACAGGAACACTGAAGCTTTCTTT
TRBJ2-1,TRBD2,16,-,TRBV7-2,CASSLLLSGINNEQFF,TGTGCCAGCAGTCTCCTCCTAAGCGGGATTAACAATGAGCAGTTCTTC
TRBJ2-5,TRBD2,16,-,TRBV28,CASRKTSGGALETQYF,TGTGCCAGTCGTAAGACTAGCGGGGGGGCCTTAGAGACCCAGTACTTC
TRBJ2-6,-,17,once,TRBV28,CASSFPRTAGGANVLTF,TGTGCCAGCAGTTTCCCCCGTACTGCGGGTGGGGCCAACGTCCTGACTTTC
TRBJ1-1,-,17,few,TRBV7-9,CASGDTGKDLMNTEAFF,TGTGCCAGCGGGGACACAGGGAAAGATTTAATGAACACTGAAGCTTTCTTT
TRBJ2-5,TRBD1,13,few,TRBV6-1,CASSDRGKETQYF,TGTGCCAGCAGTGACAGGGGGAAAGAGACCCAGTACTTC
TRBJ2-2,-,15,once,TRBV5-1,CASSFRETNTGELFF,TGCGCCAGCAGCTTCAGGGAGACGAACACCGGGGAGCTGTTTTTT
TRBJ2-7,-,13,-,TRBV20-1,CSAQARSVHEQYF,TGCAGTGCCCAAGCACGATCGGTACACGAGCAGTACTTC
TRBJ2-7,TRBD2,17,medium-sized,TRBV27,CASSPISRPRGGYEQYF,TGTGCCAGCAGTCCCATATCCCGCCCCCGGGGGGGCTACGAGCAGTACTTC
TRBJ2-3,TRBD2,14,-,TRBV6-2/TRBV6-3,CASLRAGGPDTQYF,TGTGCTTCCCTCAGAGCGGGAGGGCCAGATACGCAGTATTTT
TRBJ1-1,-,16,few,TRBV20-1,CSATTTGKGRNTEAFF,TGCAGTGCTACCACGACCGGGAAAGGGCGGAACACTGAAGCTTTCTTT
TRBJ2-7,-,10,-,TRBV29-1,CSVQSYEQYF,TGCAGCGTTCAGTCCTACGAGCAGTACTTC
TRBJ1-1,-,14,-,TRBV6-5,CASSYGTTYTEAFF,TGTGCCAGCAGTTACGGGACAACCTACACTGAAGCTTTCTTT
TRBJ2-1,-,11,-,TRBV6-4,CASREGQKQFF,TGTGCCAGCAGAGAAGGCCAAAAGCAGTTCTTC
TRBJ1-2,-,12,-,TRBV12-3/TRBV12-4,CASSLRRYGYTF,TGTGCCAGCAGTTTAAGACGGTATGGCTACACCTTC
TRBJ1-1,-,14,-,TRBV27,CASSLMYQDTEAFF,TGTGCCAGCAGTTTAATGTATCAGGACACTGAAGCTTTCTTT
TRBJ2-7,TRBD2,14,-,TRBV19,CASSIIAGAYEQYF,TGTGCCAGTAGTATCATAGCGGGGGCCTACGAGCAGTACTTC
TRBJ2-6,-,19,-,TRBV6-5,CASSYSRSLYAAGANVLTF,TGTGCCAGCAGTTACTCCCGCTCTCTCTATGCGGCTGGGGCCAACGTCCTGACTTTC
TRBJ1-2,-,14,-,TRBV10-3,CAISGQAANYGYTF,TGTGCCATCAGTGGACAGGCTGCTAACTATGGCTACACCTTC